The rows below give T cell receptor beta chains drawn from one sample of a study of blood T cell repertoires in COVID-19. Sequencing used immunoSEQ multiplex PCR; TCRdb keeps in-frame clones, though not all of them. The sample carries about 300,000 clones, 88% recorded once. The sample comprised peripheral blood. Every receptor here comes from a man younger than 35 with active or convalescent COVID-19. The CDR3 runs from the conserved cysteine through the conserved F or W. Each record gives: clone size, V gene, CDR3 protein. Where a row states a size, it is once, few, many or the class of an expanded clone; other rows omit it.

clone size: .
V gene: TRBV9
CDR3 protein: CASSPRTSGGHEQFF

clone size: .
V gene: TRBV13
CDR3 protein: CASSVGNIRDGYTF

clone size: .
V gene: TRBV7-2
CDR3 protein: CASSLEAGGGYEQYF

clone size: once
V gene: TRBV12-1
CDR3 protein: CASSFSGLPMNTEAFF

clone size: .
V gene: TRBV3-1/TRBV3-2
CDR3 protein: CASSLGLARNNEQFF

clone size: .
V gene: TRBV12-3/TRBV12-4
CDR3 protein: CASSLSQAEAFF

clone size: few
V gene: TRBV25-1
CDR3 protein: CASSPRQGVHNEQFF

clone size: once
V gene: TRBV7-3
CDR3 protein: CASSFLDRDSPLHF

clone size: .
V gene: TRBV3-1/TRBV3-2
CDR3 protein: CASSQSPAGQETQYF

clone size: .
V gene: TRBV6-5
CDR3 protein: CASSGWGGEEKLFF

clone size: .
V gene: TRBV12-3/TRBV12-4
CDR3 protein: CASSFSGHQYF

clone size: .
V gene: TRBV4-3
CDR3 protein: CASSQGGTVGDEQFF

clone size: .
V gene: TRBV6-6
CDR3 protein: CASRKPGQGSYEQYF

clone size: .
V gene: TRBV5-1
CDR3 protein: CASSPPQGALAKNIQYF

clone size: .
V gene: TRBV6-2/TRBV6-3
CDR3 protein: CASSSGTYNQPQHF

clone size: few
V gene: TRBV27
CDR3 protein: CASSPRGLNTEAFF

clone size: once
V gene: TRBV3-1/TRBV3-2
CDR3 protein: CASSQVRLAGGETQYF

clone size: .
V gene: TRBV3-1/TRBV3-2
CDR3 protein: CASSQGTGRGYGYTF

clone size: .
V gene: TRBV12-5
CDR3 protein: CASGLGGLLGYTF

clone size: .
V gene: TRBV7-9
CDR3 protein: CASSLPGQGAGEQYF

clone size: .
V gene: TRBV6-5
CDR3 protein: CASSYDSSSNQPQHF

clone size: .
V gene: TRBV12-5
CDR3 protein: CASGRGTGVINEQFF

clone size: .
V gene: TRBV6-1
CDR3 protein: CASSEQGARWETQYF

clone size: .
V gene: TRBV7-6
CDR3 protein: CASSPETSGGAREQYF

clone size: once
V gene: TRBV19
CDR3 protein: CASSRNYQSYNEQFF

clone size: .
V gene: TRBV6-4
CDR3 protein: CASSESFEGASGYTF

clone size: .
V gene: TRBV28
CDR3 protein: CASRTRTGVFEQYF

clone size: .
V gene: TRBV9
CDR3 protein: CASNRAGGADHEQFF

clone size: .
V gene: TRBV4-3
CDR3 protein: CASSQASGGLNQPQHF